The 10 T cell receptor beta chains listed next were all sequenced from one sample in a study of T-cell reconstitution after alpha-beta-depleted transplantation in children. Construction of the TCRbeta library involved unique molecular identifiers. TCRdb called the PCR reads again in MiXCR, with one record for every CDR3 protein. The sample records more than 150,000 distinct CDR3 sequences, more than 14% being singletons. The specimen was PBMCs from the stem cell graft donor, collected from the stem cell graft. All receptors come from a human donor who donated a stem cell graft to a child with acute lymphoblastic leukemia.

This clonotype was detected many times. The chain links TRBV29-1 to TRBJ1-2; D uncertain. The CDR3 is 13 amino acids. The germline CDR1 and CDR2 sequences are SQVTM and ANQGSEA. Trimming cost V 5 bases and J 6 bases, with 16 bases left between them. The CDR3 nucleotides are TGCAGCGTTAAACCCGGGGTGCGGGATGGCTACACCTTC. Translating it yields CSVKPGVRDGYTF.

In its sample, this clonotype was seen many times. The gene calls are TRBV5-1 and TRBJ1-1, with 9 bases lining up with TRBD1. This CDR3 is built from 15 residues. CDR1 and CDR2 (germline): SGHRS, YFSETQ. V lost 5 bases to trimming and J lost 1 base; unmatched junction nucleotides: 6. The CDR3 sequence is CASSFDRGTNTEAFF. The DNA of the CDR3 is TGCGCCAGCAGTTTTGACAGGGGGACGAACACTGAAGCTTTCTTT.

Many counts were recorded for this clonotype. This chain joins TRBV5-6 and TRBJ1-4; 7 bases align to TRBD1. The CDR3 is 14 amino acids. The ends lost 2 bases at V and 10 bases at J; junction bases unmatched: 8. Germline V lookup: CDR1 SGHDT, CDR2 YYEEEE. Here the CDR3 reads CASSFVGGGGKLFF. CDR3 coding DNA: TGTGCCAGCAGCTTCGTGGGAGGGGGCGGAAAACTGTTTTTT.

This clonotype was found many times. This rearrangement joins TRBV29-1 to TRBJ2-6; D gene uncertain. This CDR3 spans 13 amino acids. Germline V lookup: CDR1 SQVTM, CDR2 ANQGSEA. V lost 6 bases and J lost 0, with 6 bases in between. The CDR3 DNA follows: TGCAGCGTGGCAAACTCTGGGGCCAACGTCCTGACTTTC. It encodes CSVANSGANVLTF.

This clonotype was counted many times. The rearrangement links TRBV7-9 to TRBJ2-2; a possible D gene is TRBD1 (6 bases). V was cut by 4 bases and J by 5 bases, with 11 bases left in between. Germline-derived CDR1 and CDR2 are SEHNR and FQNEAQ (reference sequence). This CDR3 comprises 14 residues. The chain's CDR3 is CASSSGRGTGELFF. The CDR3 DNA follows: TGTGCCAGCAGCTCGGGAAGGGGGACCGGGGAGCTGTTTTTT.

The CDR3 protein is CASSLLGTGTGANVLTF. In nucleotides, the CDR3 is TGTGCCAGCAGCTTGTTGGGGACAGGGACCGGGGCCAACGTCCTGACTTTC. The chain carries TRBV5-6 and TRBJ2-6, with 9 positions matching TRBD1. From germline, CDR1 is SGHDT and CDR2 YYEEEE. The CDR3 spans 17 residues. The V gene end was trimmed by 1 base and the J gene end by 4 bases; junction bases not matched to a gene: 6.

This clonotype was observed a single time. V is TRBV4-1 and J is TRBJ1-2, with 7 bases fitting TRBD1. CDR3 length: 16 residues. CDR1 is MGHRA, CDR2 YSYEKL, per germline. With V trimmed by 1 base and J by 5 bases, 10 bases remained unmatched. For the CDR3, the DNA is TGCGCCAGCAGCCAAGTGAGGGGGCGCGGGGTGTATGGCTACACCTTC. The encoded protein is CASSQVRGRGVYGYTF.

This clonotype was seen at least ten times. CDR3 loop: CASSQDKFPGLAGLEQYF. CDR3 DNA sequence: TGCGCCAGCAGCCAAGATAAGTTCCCGGGACTAGCGGGACTCGAGCAGTACTTC. The rearrangement joins TRBV4-1 to TRBJ2-7; TRBD2 agrees at 13 bases. J lost 6 bases, V lost 0 bases, and 11 bases had no gene match. The CDR3 has 18 residues. CDR1 MGHRA and CDR2 YSYEKL come from the germline V gene.

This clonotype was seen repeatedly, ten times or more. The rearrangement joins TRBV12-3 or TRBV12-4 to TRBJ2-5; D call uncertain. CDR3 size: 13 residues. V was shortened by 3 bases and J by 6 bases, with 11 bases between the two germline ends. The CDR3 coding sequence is TGTGCCAGCAGTTTTGTGGCGAGGAAGACCCAGTACTTC. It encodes CASSFVARKTQYF.

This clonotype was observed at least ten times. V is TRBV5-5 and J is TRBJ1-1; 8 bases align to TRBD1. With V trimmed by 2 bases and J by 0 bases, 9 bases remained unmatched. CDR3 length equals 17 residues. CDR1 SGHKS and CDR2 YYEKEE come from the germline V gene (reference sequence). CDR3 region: CASSLSGGAGLNTEAFF. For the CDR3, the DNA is TGTGCCAGCAGCTTATCAGGGGGCGCGGGTTTGAACACTGAAGCTTTCTTT.